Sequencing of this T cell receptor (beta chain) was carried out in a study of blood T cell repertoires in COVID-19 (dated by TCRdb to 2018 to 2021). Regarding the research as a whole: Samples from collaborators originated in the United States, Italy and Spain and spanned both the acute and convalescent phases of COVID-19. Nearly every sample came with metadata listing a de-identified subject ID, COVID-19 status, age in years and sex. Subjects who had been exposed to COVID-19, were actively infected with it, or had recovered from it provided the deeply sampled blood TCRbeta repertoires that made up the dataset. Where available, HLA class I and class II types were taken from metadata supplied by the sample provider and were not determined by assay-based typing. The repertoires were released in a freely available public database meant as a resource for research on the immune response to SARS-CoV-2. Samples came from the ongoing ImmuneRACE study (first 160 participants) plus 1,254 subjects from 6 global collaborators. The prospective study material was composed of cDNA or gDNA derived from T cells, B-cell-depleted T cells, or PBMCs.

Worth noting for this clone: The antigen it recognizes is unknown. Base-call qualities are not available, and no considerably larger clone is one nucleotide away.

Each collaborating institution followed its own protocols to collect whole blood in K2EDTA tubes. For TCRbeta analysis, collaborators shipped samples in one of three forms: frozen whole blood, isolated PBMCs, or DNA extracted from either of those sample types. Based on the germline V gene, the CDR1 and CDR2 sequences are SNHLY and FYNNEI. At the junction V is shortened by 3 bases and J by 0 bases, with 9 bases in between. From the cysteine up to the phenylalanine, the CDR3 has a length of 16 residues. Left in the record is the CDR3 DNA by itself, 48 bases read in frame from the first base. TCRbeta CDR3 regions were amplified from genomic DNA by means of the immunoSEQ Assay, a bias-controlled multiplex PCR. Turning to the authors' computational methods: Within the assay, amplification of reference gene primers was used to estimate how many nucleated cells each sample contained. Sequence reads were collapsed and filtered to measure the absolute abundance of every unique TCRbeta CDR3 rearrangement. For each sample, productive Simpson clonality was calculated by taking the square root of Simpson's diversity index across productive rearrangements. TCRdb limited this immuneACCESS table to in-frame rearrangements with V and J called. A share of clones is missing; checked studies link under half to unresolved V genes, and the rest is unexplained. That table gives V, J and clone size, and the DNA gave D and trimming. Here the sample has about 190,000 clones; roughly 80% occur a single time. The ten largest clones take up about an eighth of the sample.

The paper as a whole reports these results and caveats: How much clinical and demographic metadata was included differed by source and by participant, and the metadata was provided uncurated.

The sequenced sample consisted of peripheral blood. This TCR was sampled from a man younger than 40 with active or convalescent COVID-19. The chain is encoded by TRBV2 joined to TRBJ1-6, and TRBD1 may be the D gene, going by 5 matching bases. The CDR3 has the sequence CASSEGGSSYNSPLHF. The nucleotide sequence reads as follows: TGTGCCAGCAGTGAGGGGGGTAGCTCCTATAATTCACCCCTCCACTTT.